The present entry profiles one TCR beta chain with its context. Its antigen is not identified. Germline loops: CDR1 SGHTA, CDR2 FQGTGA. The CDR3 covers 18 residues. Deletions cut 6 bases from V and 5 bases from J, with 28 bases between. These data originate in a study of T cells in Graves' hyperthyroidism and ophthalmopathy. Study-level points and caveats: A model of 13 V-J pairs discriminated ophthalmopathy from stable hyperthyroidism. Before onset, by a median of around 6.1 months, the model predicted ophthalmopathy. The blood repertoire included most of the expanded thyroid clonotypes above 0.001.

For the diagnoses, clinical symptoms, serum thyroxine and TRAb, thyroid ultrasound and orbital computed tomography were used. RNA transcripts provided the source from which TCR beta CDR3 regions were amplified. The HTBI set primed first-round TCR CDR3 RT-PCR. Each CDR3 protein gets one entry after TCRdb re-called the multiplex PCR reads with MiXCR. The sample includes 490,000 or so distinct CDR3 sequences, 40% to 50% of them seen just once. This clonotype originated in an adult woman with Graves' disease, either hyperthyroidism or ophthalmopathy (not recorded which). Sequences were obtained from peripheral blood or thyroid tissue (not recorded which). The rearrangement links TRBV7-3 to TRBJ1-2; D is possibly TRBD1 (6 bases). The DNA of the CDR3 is TGTGCCAGCAGTCCCAATCCGGGCAGGGGTGCCTTGCCGTATGGCTACACCTTC. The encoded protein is CASSPNPGRGALPYGYTF.